This TCR beta chain was observed in a study of shared clonotypes between healthy human individuals. CDR3 length: 16 amino acids. The V gene's germline CDR1 is SGHRS and CDR2 YFSETQ. The junction had 15 bases not matched to a gene; V was cut back by 4 bases and J by 9 bases. Only in-frame clones appear in the TCRdb table, and some are missing; sequencing was by immunoSEQ multiplex PCR. The sample yields about 2.4 million clones, under 95% seen once. The source of this sequence is a man between 18 and 29 years old in good health. Some clones in this sample may be carry-over from other donors' samples. This chain joins TRBV5-1 and TRBJ2-1, with 8 bases lining up with TRBD2. Sequenced input: naive CD4+ T cells from PBMCs. Subset in this sample: CD45RA+ positively selected. The CDR3: CASSPLLGLASGEQFF. The CDR3, as DNA: TGCGCCAGCAGCCCTCTCCTTGGACTAGCTAGCGGTGAGCAGTTCTTC. Filled out from reference TRBV5-1 and TRBJ2-1, the complete variable domain reads KAGVTQTPRYLIKTRGQQVTLSCSPISGHRSVSWYQQTPGQGLQFLFEYFSETQRNKGNFPGRFSGRQFSNSRSEMNVSTLELGDSALYLCASSPLLGLASGEQFFGPGTRLTVL.